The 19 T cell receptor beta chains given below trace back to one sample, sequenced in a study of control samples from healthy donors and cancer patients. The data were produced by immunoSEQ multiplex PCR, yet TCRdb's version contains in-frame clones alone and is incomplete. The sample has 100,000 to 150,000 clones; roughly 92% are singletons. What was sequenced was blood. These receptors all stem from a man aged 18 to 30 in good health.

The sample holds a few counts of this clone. The DNA of the CDR3 is TGTGCCAGCAGATACACCGGGACATCTGAAGCTTTCTTT. It translates to CASRYTGTSEAFF. This chain uses TRBV7-9 with TRBJ1-1, with a tentative D call TRBD1 (6 bases). Trimming stripped 6 bases from V and 6 bases from J, with 14 bases between. The CDR3 sequence is 13 residues long. In germline, CDR1 is SEHNR, CDR2 FQNEAQ (reference sequence). The entire variable domain, with the rest obtained from reference TRBV7-9 and TRBJ1-1, is as follows: DTGVSQNPRHKITKRGQNVTFRCDPISEHNRLYWYRQTLGQGPEFLTYFQNEAQLEKSRLLSDRFSAERPKGSFSTLEIQRTEQGDSAMYLCASRYTGTSEAFFGQGTRLTVV.

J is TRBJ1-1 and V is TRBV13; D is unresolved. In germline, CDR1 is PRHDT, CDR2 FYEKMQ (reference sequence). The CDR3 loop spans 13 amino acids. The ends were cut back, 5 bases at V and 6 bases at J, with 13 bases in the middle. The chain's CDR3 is CASSPLGEAEAFF. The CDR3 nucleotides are TGTGCCAGCAGCCCCCTGGGTGAGGCTGAAGCTTTCTTT.

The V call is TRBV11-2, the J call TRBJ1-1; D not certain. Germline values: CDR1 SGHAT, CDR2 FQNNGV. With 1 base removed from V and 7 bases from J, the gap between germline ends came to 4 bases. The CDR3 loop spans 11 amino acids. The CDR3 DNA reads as TGTGCCAGCAGCTTAGGGTTTGAAGCTTTCTTT. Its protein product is CASSLGFEAFF.

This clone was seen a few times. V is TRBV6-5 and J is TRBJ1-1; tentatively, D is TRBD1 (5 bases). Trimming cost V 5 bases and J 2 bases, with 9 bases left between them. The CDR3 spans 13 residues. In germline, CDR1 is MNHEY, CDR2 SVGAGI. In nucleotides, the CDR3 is TGTGCCAGCAGTCGCGGGGGAAACACTGAAGCTTTCTTT. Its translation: CASSRGGNTEAFF.

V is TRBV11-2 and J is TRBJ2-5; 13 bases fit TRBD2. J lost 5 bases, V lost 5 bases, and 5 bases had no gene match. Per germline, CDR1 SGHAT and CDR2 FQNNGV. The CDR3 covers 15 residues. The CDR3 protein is CASSVGLAGVETQYF. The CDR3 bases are TGTGCCAGCAGCGTAGGACTAGCGGGGGTCGAGACCCAGTACTTC.

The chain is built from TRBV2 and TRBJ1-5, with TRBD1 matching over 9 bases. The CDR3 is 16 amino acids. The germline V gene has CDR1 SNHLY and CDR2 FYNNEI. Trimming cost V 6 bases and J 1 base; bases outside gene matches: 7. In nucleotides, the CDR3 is TGTGCCAGCAGAGACGACAGGGGGTTAAGCAATCAGCCCCAGCATTTT. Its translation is CASRDDRGLSNQPQHF.

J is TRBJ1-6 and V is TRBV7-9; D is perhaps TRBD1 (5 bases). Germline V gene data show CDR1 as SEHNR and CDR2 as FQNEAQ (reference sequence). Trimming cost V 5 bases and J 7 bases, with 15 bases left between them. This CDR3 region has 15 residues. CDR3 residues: CASSPQGQFNSPLHF. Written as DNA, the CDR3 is TGTGCCAGCAGCCCCCAAGGACAATTCAATTCACCCCTCCACTTT.

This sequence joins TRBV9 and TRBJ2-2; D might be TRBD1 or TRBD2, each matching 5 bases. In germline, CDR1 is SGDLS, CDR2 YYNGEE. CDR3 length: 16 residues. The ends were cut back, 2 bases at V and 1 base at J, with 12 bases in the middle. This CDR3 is CASSVRGRLNTGELFF. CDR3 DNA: TGTGCCAGCAGCGTTAGGGGACGGCTGAACACCGGGGAGCTGTTTTTT.

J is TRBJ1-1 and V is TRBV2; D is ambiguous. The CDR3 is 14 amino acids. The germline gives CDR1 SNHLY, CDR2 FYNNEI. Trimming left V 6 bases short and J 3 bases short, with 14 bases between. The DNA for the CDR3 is TGTGCCAGCAGGCCTCTTATGAGGGACACTGAAGCTTTCTTT. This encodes CASRPLMRDTEAFF.

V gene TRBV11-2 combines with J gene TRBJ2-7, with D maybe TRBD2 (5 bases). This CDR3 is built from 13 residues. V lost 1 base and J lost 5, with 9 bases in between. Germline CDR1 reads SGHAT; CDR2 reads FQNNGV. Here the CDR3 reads CASSLAGVDEQYF. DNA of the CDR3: TGTGCCAGCAGCTTAGCCGGGGTCGACGAGCAGTACTTC.

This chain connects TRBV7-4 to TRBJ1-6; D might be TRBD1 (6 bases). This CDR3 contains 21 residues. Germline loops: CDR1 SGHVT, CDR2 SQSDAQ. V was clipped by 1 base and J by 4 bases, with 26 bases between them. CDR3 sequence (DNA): TGTGCCAGCAGCTTAGTTCTGAGGGGGGGCCCGGACCCTAAATATAATTCACCCCTCCACTTT. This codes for CASSLVLRGGPDPKYNSPLHF.

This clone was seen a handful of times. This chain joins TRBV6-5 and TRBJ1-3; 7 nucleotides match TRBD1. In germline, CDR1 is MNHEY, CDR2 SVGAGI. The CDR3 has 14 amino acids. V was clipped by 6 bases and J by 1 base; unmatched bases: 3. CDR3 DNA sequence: TGTGCCAGCAGACAGGGACAGTCTGGAAACACCATATATTTT. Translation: CASRQGQSGNTIYF.

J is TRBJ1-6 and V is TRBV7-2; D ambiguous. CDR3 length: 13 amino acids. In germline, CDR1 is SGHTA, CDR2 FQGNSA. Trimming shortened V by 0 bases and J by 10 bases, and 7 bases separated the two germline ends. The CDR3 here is CASSLAMSSPLHF. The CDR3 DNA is TGTGCCAGCAGCTTAGCTATGTCCTCACCCCTCCACTTT.

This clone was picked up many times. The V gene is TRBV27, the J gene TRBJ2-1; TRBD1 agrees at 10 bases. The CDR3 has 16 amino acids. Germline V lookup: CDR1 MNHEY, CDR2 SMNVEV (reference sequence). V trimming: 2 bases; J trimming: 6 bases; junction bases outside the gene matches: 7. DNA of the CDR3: TGTGCCAGCAGTTTAAGCGCCGGACAGGGGGGCAATGAGCAGTTCTTC. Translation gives CASSLSAGQGGNEQFF.

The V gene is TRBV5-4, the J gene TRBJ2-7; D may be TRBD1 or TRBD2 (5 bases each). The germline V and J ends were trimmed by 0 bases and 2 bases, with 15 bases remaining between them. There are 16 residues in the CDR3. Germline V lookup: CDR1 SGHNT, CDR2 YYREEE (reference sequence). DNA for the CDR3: TGTGCCAGCAGCTTGGAGGGGCAGGCGGGCCCCTACGAGCAGTACTTC. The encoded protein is CASSLEGQAGPYEQYF. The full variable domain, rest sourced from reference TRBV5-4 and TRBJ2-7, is ETGVTQSPTHLIKTRGQQVTLRCSSQSGHNTVSWYQQALGQGPQFIFQYYREEENGRGNFPPRFSGLQFPNYSSELNVNALELDDSALYLCASSLEGQAGPYEQYFGPGTRLTVT.

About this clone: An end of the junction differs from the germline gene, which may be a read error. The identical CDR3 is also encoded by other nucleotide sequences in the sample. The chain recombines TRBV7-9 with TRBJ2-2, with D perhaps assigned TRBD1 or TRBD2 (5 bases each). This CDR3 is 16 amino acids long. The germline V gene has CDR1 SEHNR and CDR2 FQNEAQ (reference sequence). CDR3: CASSLVGSGPPGELFF. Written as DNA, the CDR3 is TGTGCCAGCAGCTTAGTGGGATCAGGGCCCCCCGGGGAACTGTTTTTT.

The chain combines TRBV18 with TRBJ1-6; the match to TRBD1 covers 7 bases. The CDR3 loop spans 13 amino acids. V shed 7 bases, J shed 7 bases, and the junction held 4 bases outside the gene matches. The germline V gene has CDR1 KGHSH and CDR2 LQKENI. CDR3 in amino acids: CASFGTENSPLHF. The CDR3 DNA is TGTGCCAGCTTTGGGACAGAAAATTCACCCCTCCACTTT.

As DNA, the CDR3 is TGCGCCAGCAGCTTTGAGGGGGCGAACTACGAGCAGTACTTC. As protein: CASSFEGANYEQYF. The chain recombines TRBV5-1 with TRBJ2-7, with 7 bases matching TRBD1. The V and J ends lost 2 bases and 3 bases, in that order; junction bases with no gene match: 5. The CDR3 has 14 amino acids. Germline CDR1 SGHRS, CDR2 YFSETQ.

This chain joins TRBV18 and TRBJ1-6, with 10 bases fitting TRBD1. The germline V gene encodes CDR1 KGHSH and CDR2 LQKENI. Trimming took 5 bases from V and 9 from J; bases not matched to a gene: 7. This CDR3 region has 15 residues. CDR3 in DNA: TGTGCCAGCTCAACCGGGACAGGGGCCCGTTCACCCCTCCACTTT. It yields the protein CASSTGTGARSPLHF.